These 15 T cell receptor beta chains were all obtained from the same sample, sequenced in a study of blood T cell repertoires in COVID-19. Only in-frame clones appear in the TCRdb table, and some are missing; sequencing was by immunoSEQ multiplex PCR. The sample yields some 20,000 clones, about four fifths seen once. Sequencing was carried out using peripheral blood. The origin of the receptors is a man older than 75 with acute or convalescent COVID-19.

The J gene is TRBJ2-7, the V gene TRBV28, with 8 positions matching TRBD1. The CDR3 extends over 14 amino acids. The germline V gene has CDR1 MDHEN and CDR2 SYDVKM. Losses at the gene ends were 0 bases for V and 6 bases for J; bases not matched to a gene: 4. CDR3 nucleotides: TGTGCCAGCAGTTTATGGCAGGGGGCGGGCGAGCAGTACTTC. It translates to CASSLWQGAGEQYF.

The chain combines TRBV9 with TRBJ1-2; 8 bases align to TRBD1. The germline CDR1 and CDR2 sequences are SGDLS and YYNGEE. The CDR3 has 15 amino acids. The V and J ends lost 0 bases and 4 bases, in that order; junction bases with no gene match: 5. The CDR3 loop is CASSVAGQAGYGYTF. In DNA, the CDR3 is TGTGCCAGCAGCGTAGCGGGACAGGCGGGCTATGGCTACACCTTC.

This sequence joins TRBV18 and TRBJ2-7; tentatively, D is TRBD2 (6 bases). The CDR3 is 15 amino acids. Looked up from germline, CDR1 is KGHSH and CDR2 is LQKENI. V gave up 4 bases and J gave up 4 bases, with 17 bases separating them. CDR3 sequence reads: CASSLSRDSSYEQYF. CDR3 DNA sequence: TGTGCCAGCTCACTTTCCCGGGACTCCAGTTACGAGCAGTACTTC.

This chain uses TRBV7-2 with TRBJ1-2, with D possibly being TRBD1 (5 bases). The CDR3 covers 14 residues. The V end lost 0 bases, the J end lost 5 bases, and 10 bases lay between the germline ends. CDR1 is SGHTA and CDR2 is FQGNSA in the germline V gene. CDR3 in amino acids: CASSLADSAYGYTF. CDR3 nucleotide sequence: TGTGCCAGCAGCTTAGCAGACAGCGCGTATGGCTACACCTTC.

This sequence joins TRBV7-2 and TRBJ1-5, with D possibly being TRBD1 (5 bases). V was pared by 5 bases and J by 0 bases, with 11 bases between. Germline V gives CDR1 SGHTA, CDR2 FQGNSA. This CDR3 has 15 amino acids. As DNA, the CDR3 is TGTGCCAGCAGCCCAAGGGGCGGTAGCAATCAGCCCCAGCATTTT. Its translation: CASSPRGGSNQPQHF. The whole variable domain, remainder taken from reference TRBV7-2 and TRBJ1-5, is GAGVSQSPSNKVTEKGKDVELRCDPISGHTALYWYRQSLGQGLEFLIYFQGNSAPDKSGLPSDRFSAERTGGSVSTLTIQRTQQEDSAVYLCASSPRGGSNQPQHFGDGTRLSIL.

The chain employs TRBV9 and TRBJ1-1; TRBD1 agrees at 8 bases. The CDR3 has 16 amino acids. With 4 bases clipped from V and 3 bases from J, the junction kept 11 bases outside the gene matches. Germline V gene sequence: CDR1 SGDLS, CDR2 YYNGEE. CDR3 amino acids: CASSSRGGTGDTEAFF. The CDR3 coding sequence is TGTGCCAGCAGCTCAAGAGGCGGGACAGGAGACACTGAAGCTTTCTTT.

This chain joins TRBV5-1 and TRBJ2-2, with TRBD1 matching over 9 bases. The length of the CDR3 is 16 residues. J lost 4 bases, V lost 0 bases, and 4 bases had no gene match. Germline values: CDR1 SGHRS, CDR2 YFSETQ. As DNA, the CDR3 is TGCGCCAGCAGCTTGGCCATGGGACAGGGCACCGGGGAGCTGTTTTTT. Its translation is CASSLAMGQGTGELFF.

This clone was seen more than once but under ten times. This chain joins TRBV10-3 and TRBJ1-2; TRBD1 might be the D (5 bases). The V gene lost 2 bases and the J gene lost 4 bases, with 11 bases spanning the gap. CDR3 length: 14 residues. Germline V gene data show CDR1 as ENHRY and CDR2 as SYGVKD. CDR3 residues: CAISETRDSYGYTF. The CDR3 region has the DNA TGTGCCATCAGTGAGACGAGGGACTCCTATGGCTACACCTTC.

The rearrangement uses TRBV28 and TRBJ2-1, with 7 bases lining up with TRBD1. The V and J ends lost 5 bases and 6 bases, in that order; junction bases with no gene match: 7. Germline CDR1 and CDR2: MDHEN and SYDVKM. The CDR3 has 14 amino acids. The CDR3 DNA is TGTGCCAGCAGTCGGGACAGCTCTATCAATGAGCAGTTCTTC. This sequence encodes CASSRDSSINEQFF.

This chain joins TRBV6-5 and TRBJ1-5; 9 bases agree with TRBD1. Germline trimming cut 6 bases from V and 3 bases from J; bases unmatched to any gene: 6. The CDR3 is 15 residues long. Per germline, CDR1 MNHEY and CDR2 SVGAGI. The CDR3 DNA reads as TGTGCCAGCAGCCAACAGGGGGCGGCCAATCAGCCCCAGCATTTT. Protein sequence: CASSQQGAANQPQHF.

The V and J genes are TRBV6-5 and TRBJ2-1, with D possibly being TRBD1 (6 bases). Trimming removed 2 bases at V and 8 bases at J, with 13 bases between. The CDR3 consists of 14 residues. CDR1 is MNHEY, CDR2 SVGAGI, per germline. Here the CDR3 DNA reads TGTGCCAGCAGTTACGGGACAAAGTGGGATGAGCAGTTCTTC. Translated, it gives CASSYGTKWDEQFF.

The chain is built from TRBV20-1 and TRBJ1-5, with D perhaps matching TRBD1 (5 bases). Germline lookup yields CDR1 DFQATT and CDR2 SNEGSKA (reference sequence). V dropped 6 bases and J dropped 1 base, with 10 bases sitting between them. The CDR3 sequence is 13 residues long. The CDR3 DNA reads as TGCAGTGCCAGTGGACAAAGCAATCAGCCCCAGCATTTT. This sequence encodes CSASGQSNQPQHF.

This clone came up once. The gene calls are TRBV29-1 and TRBJ2-3; 10 bases are shared with TRBD1. Germline V lookup: CDR1 SQVTM, CDR2 ANQGSEA. CDR3 length: 17 amino acids. The ends lost 1 base at V and 2 bases at J; junction bases unmatched: 9. The CDR3 DNA reads as TGCAGCGTTGAAGGGGGGACCAGACAGGGGGCCACAGATACGCAGTATTTT. It is translated as CSVEGGTRQGATDTQYF.

V and J are TRBV2 and TRBJ2-3, with 13 bases matching TRBD2. V was clipped by 6 bases and J by 3 bases; unmatched bases: 3. The CDR3 totals 15 residues. Germline V lookup: CDR1 SNHLY, CDR2 FYNNEI. The CDR3 nucleotides read TGTGCCAGCAGGCAGGGACTAGCGGGAACAGATACGCAGTATTTT. This codes for CASRQGLAGTDTQYF.

This clone was observed a handful of times. This rearrangement joins TRBV12-3 or TRBV12-4 to TRBJ1-3; TRBD1 agrees at 8 bases. V lost 10 bases, J lost 2 bases, and 4 bases stayed unmatched. The CDR3 covers 13 residues. The CDR3 DNA reads TGTGCCACCTCGACAGGGGCTGGAAACACCATATATTTT. As protein: CATSTGAGNTIYF.